The 25 T cell receptor beta chains reported below all come from one sample, sequenced in a study of glioma-infiltrating T cells after dendritic cell vaccination. Repertoires were generated with immunoSEQ multiplex PCR, while TCRdb's copy carries only in-frame clones and drops some. This table has 99,000 or so clones, around 87% appearing once. Documented time point: after dendritic cell vaccination, including at tumor progression/relapse. The sequences come from blood, collected after dendritic cell vaccination. These receptors originate from a human donor with glioblastoma.

The count of this clone is one. CDR3 amino acids: CAWSGWGGTRAFF. As DNA, the CDR3 is TGTGCCTGGAGTGGATGGGGGGGAACAAGAGCTTTCTTT. J is TRBJ1-1 and V is TRBV30; weak D call: TRBD1 (5 bases). The CDR3 sequence is 13 residues long. The germline V gene encodes CDR1 GTSNPN and CDR2 SVGIG (reference sequence). Between the trimmed V and J ends, which lost 1 base and 10 bases, there was a span of 16 bases. Based on the CDR3 plus reference TRBV30 and TRBJ1-1, the full variable domain is SQTIHQWPATLVQPVGSPLSLECTVEGTSNPNLYWYRQAAGRGLQLLFYSVGIGQISSEVPQNLSASRPQDRQFILSSKKLLLSDSGFYLCAWSGWGGTRAFFGQGTRLTVV.

This chain joins TRBV7-9 and TRBJ2-7; TRBD2 matches at 10 bases. The J segment lost 3 bases and the V segment lost 11 bases, leaving 10 bases of the junction unmatched. CDR3 length equals 14 residues. Germline loops: CDR1 SEHNR, CDR2 FQNEAQ (reference sequence). The CDR3 loop reads CALSGASGSYEQYF. As DNA, the CDR3 is TGTGCCTTATCGGGGGCTAGCGGGAGCTACGAGCAGTACTTC.

The J gene is TRBJ1-2, the V gene TRBV10-3, with D perhaps TRBD1 (6 bases). Germline CDR1 and CDR2: ENHRY and SYGVKD. Trimming pared 6 bases from V and 6 bases from J, leaving 11 bases between. The CDR3 covers 12 residues. CDR3 loop: CAIRRTGHGYTF. The DNA for the CDR3 is TGTGCCATCAGGAGAACAGGGCATGGCTACACCTTC.

The chain recombines TRBV5-1 with TRBJ2-7; D possibly corresponds to TRBD1 (6 bases). Per germline, CDR1 SGHRS and CDR2 YFSETQ. The CDR3 has 13 residues. V was trimmed by 4 bases and J by 3 bases, leaving 11 bases between them. CDR3 DNA sequence: TGCGCCAGCAGCCTGGAGGACAGCTACGAGCAGTACTTC. Translation gives CASSLEDSYEQYF.

V gene TRBV19 combines with J gene TRBJ2-1; 8 bases are shared with TRBD2. Germline lookup yields CDR1 LNHDA and CDR2 SQIVND (reference sequence). V gave up 2 bases and J gave up 9 bases; unmatched junction bases: 12. CDR3 length: 16 amino acids. CDR3 nucleotide sequence: TGTGCCAGTAGTATACTTCCGACGGGACTAGTCCTTGAGCAGTTCTTC. This codes for CASSILPTGLVLEQFF.

The chain links TRBV9 to TRBJ2-1; a possible D gene is TRBD2 (7 bases). CDR1 and CDR2 (germline): SGDLS, YYNGEE. V gave up 3 bases and J gave up 5 bases, with 15 bases separating them. This CDR3 comprises 15 residues. CDR3 protein: CASSALAGDNNEQFF. CDR3 coding DNA: TGTGCCAGCAGCGCCTTGGCGGGGGACAACAATGAGCAGTTCTTC.

The CDR3 DNA reads TGTGCCAACGGACAGGGAGCCTATGGCTACACCTTC. Translated: CANGQGAYGYTF. The rearrangement joins TRBV2 to TRBJ1-2, with TRBD1 matching 8 bases. Germline V gene data show CDR1 as SNHLY and CDR2 as FYNNEI. The CDR3 runs 12 residues. V lost 10 bases, J lost 4 bases, and 5 bases stayed unmatched.

This clone was detected a few times. The chain recombines TRBV4-1 with TRBJ1-2; D may be TRBD1 (6 bases). The CDR3 has 14 amino acids. V was pared by 3 bases and J by 1 base, with 9 bases between. Germline assignment: CDR1 MGHRA and CDR2 YSYEKL. The CDR3 nucleotides read TGCGCCAGCAGCCAGGACAGACTTAACTATGGCTACACCTTC. Translating it yields CASSQDRLNYGYTF.

The J gene is TRBJ1-2, the V gene TRBV5-1; 7 bases match TRBD1. This CDR3 contains 13 residues. Germline assignment: CDR1 SGHRS and CDR2 YFSETQ. V lost 5 bases to trimming and J lost 6 bases; unmatched junction nucleotides: 7. The CDR3 DNA sequence: TGCGCCAGCAGGTACGGGACAGCCGATGGCTACACCTTC. Translated: CASRYGTADGYTF.

The V gene is TRBV6-1, the J gene TRBJ2-7; TRBD1 matches at 10 bases. The V gene end was trimmed by 0 bases and the J gene end by 2 bases; junction bases not matched to a gene: 4. This CDR3 region has 16 residues. Germline values: CDR1 MNHNS, CDR2 SASEGT. The CDR3, as DNA: TGTGCCAGCAGTGAAGCGGGACAGGGGAATCCCTACGAGCAGTACTTC. This gives the protein CASSEAGQGNPYEQYF.

Regarding this clone: Its ends do not fully match the called genes, so a read error is possible. Other DNA sequences in the same sample also yield this CDR3. This sequence joins TRBV6-5 and TRBJ1-6; the D gene is possibly TRBD1 (6 bases). This CDR3 has 16 residues. Per germline, CDR1 MNHEY and CDR2 SVGAGI. DNA for the CDR3: TGTGCCAGCAGTTACTCGATAGTTGGGGGCAATTCCCCCCTCCACTTT. Encoded protein: CASSYSIVGGNSPLHF.

The rearrangement uses TRBV9 and TRBJ1-1, with 9 bases matching TRBD1. The CDR3 covers 14 residues. V was clipped by 6 bases and J by 7 bases; unmatched bases: 10. The V gene's germline CDR1 is SGDLS and CDR2 YYNGEE. In DNA form, the CDR3 reads TGTGCCAGCACCCCGACAGGGGGTTTAGATGAAGCTTTCTTT. Translating it yields CASTPTGGLDEAFF.

The rearrangement joins TRBV4-1 to TRBJ2-1; maybe TRBD2 (6 bases). The V end was cut by 4 bases, the J end by 0 bases, with 7 bases between. Germline assignment: CDR1 MGHRA and CDR2 YSYEKL. CDR3 length: 14 amino acids. CDR3 in DNA: TGCGCCAGCAGCCGGGACTCCTCCTACAATGAGCAGTTCTTC. It translates to CASSRDSSYNEQFF.

This clone was seen once. This rearrangement joins TRBV12-5 to TRBJ2-7, with 7 bases matching TRBD1. This CDR3 is built from 13 residues. After removal of 6 bases from V and 4 bases from J, the junction contained 6 bases not matched to a gene. Germline V gives CDR1 LGHNT, CDR2 FRNRAP. In DNA, the CDR3 is TGTGCTAGTGGCGGACAGGAGTTGTACGAGCAGTACTTC. As protein: CASGGQELYEQYF.

This chain links TRBV6-6 with TRBJ2-5, with D tentatively TRBD2 (6 bases). The germline CDR1 and CDR2 sequences are MNHNY and SVGAGI (reference sequence). The CDR3 spans 13 residues. V was trimmed by 6 bases and J by 5 bases, leaving 13 bases between them. The CDR3 coding sequence is TGTGCCAGCAGGGAGGGCTTTAGGGAGACCCAGTACTTC. Its protein product is CASREGFRETQYF.

The rearrangement joins TRBV6-1 to TRBJ1-4, with 11 bases that match TRBD1. CDR1 and CDR2 (germline): MNHNS, SASEGT. The CDR3 spans 13 residues. V lost 6 bases, J lost 8 bases, and 2 bases stayed unmatched. In DNA, the CDR3 is TGTGCCAGCAGGGGGACAGGGGGGGAAAAACTGTTTTTT. This codes for CASRGTGGEKLFF.

The rearrangement uses TRBV11-3 and TRBJ1-3; 7 nucleotides line up with TRBD1. This CDR3 comprises 16 residues. Germline-derived CDR1 and CDR2 are SGHNT and YENEEA. J was trimmed by 3 bases and V by 5 bases; bases with no gene match: 10. The CDR3: CASSDHQGGFGNTIYF. CDR3 nucleotide sequence: TGTGCCAGCAGCGACCATCAGGGGGGATTTGGAAACACCATATATTTT.

Regarding this clone: This specimen includes other DNA sequences encoding the same CDR3. The chain joins TRBV6-5 to TRBJ2-7; TRBD1 matches 7 bases. The junction had 2 bases not matched to a gene; V was cut back by 5 bases and J by 4 bases. Germline CDR1 is MNHEY and CDR2 is SVGAGI. The CDR3 is made up of 12 amino acids. This chain's CDR3 is CASSRDRYEQYF. In nucleotides, the CDR3 is TGTGCCAGCAGTCGGGACAGATACGAGCAGTACTTC.

This clone turned up a few times. CDR3 nucleotide sequence: TGTGCCAGCAGTGAGGCTAGCGGTAGCACAGATACGCAGTATTTT. As protein: CASSEASGSTDTQYF. The genes are TRBV6-4 and TRBJ2-3, with 7 bases identical to TRBD2. V shed 3 bases, J shed 0 bases, and the junction held 3 bases outside the gene matches. The CDR3 runs 15 residues. Germline CDR1 MRHNA, CDR2 SNTAGT.

The J gene is TRBJ1-5, the V gene TRBV30; 7 bases agree with TRBD1. CDR1 is GTSNPN, CDR2 SVGIG, per germline (reference sequence). There are 13 residues in the CDR3. J was trimmed by 4 bases and V by 2 bases; bases with no gene match: 2. The CDR3 sequence: CAWSTDRNQPQHF. The DNA of the CDR3 is TGTGCCTGGAGTACGGACAGGAATCAGCCCCAGCATTTT. Combining the CDR3 with reference TRBV30 and TRBJ1-5 gives the whole variable domain SQTIHQWPATLVQPVGSPLSLECTVEGTSNPNLYWYRQAAGRGLQLLFYSVGIGQISSEVPQNLSASRPQDRQFILSSKKLLLSDSGFYLCAWSTDRNQPQHFGDGTRLSIL.

The gene calls are TRBV6-6 and TRBJ1-1; 9 bases match TRBD1. CDR3 length: 14 residues. Trimming at V came to 0 bases and at J to 10 bases, leaving 6 bases not matched to a gene. From germline, CDR1 is MNHNY and CDR2 SVGAGI (reference sequence). CDR3 nucleotide sequence: TGTGCCAGCAGTTACTCGATACAGGGGGCGGGAGCTTTCTTT. Translated: CASSYSIQGAGAFF.

The chain couples TRBV2 to TRBJ2-3; 7 positions match TRBD2. The trim removed 7 bases at V and 3 bases at J, leaving 7 bases unmatched. In germline, CDR1 is SNHLY, CDR2 FYNNEI. The CDR3 runs to 14 residues. In DNA, the CDR3 is TGTGCCAGCATCCCAGAGGGAGGGACAGATACGCAGTATTTT. Protein sequence: CASIPEGGTDTQYF.

The rearrangement uses TRBV9 and TRBJ2-1, with 8 nucleotides matching TRBD2. With V trimmed by 2 bases and J by 5 bases, 9 bases remained unmatched. The CDR3 covers 16 residues. Germline CDR1 reads SGDLS; CDR2 reads YYNGEE. CDR3 loop: CASSVNVAGGHNEQFF. In DNA form, the CDR3 reads TGTGCCAGCAGCGTCAACGTTGCGGGGGGCCACAATGAGCAGTTCTTC. Complete variable domain (other parts from reference TRBV9 and TRBJ2-1): DSGVTQTPKHLITATGQRVTLRCSPRSGDLSVYWYQQSLDQGLQFLIQYYNGEERAKGNILERFSAQQFPDLHSELNLSSLELGDSALYFCASSVNVAGGHNEQFFGPGTRLTVL.

This rearrangement joins TRBV5-1 to TRBJ2-5; D gene ambiguous. From germline, CDR1 is SGHRS and CDR2 YFSETQ. The ends were cut back, 4 bases at V and 1 base at J, with 11 bases in the middle. There are 14 residues in the CDR3. In DNA, the CDR3 is TGCGCCAGCAGCAGGCAAGACACCCAAGAGACCCAGTACTTC. Encoded protein: CASSRQDTQETQYF.

V is TRBV25-1 and J is TRBJ2-5; D ambiguous. The CDR3 consists of 12 residues. V lost 4 bases, J lost 4 bases, and 7 bases lay in between. The germline CDR1 and CDR2 sequences are MGHDK and SYGVNS. CDR3 bases: TGTGCCAGCAGTGGTTCGGGAGAGACCCAGTACTTC. Translation: CASSGSGETQYF.